This T cell receptor (beta chain) was recovered during a study of technical replicates of blood from a few donors (TCRdb year 2017). Receptor libraries were prepared by the immunoSEQ multiplex PCR assay. Held by TCRdb, this immuneACCESS table contains in-frame sequences only and omits some clones. Under half of the omission traces to an unresolved V gene where checked; the cause of the rest is unknown. The sample records roughly 60,000 clones, 80% to 90% of which are singletons. Roughly 5% of the sample belongs to the ten largest clones. For this clone: What antigen it recognizes has not been identified. One base away there is no much larger clone; base qualities are not given.

Taken from cysteine to phenylalanine, the CDR3 has 17 residues. Just CDR3 DNA is preserved here, 51 bases in frame from base 1. V is cut back by 6 bases and J by 2 bases, with 13 bases in the junction unmatched. From a lookup of the germline V gene, CDR1 and CDR2 are MGHRA and YSYEKL. Material: PBMCs. This sequence was found in a human donor in good health. Some clones in this sample may be carry-over from other donors' samples. In this chain, TRBV4-1 is recombined with TRBJ2-1, with 7 bases matching TRBD2. In nucleotides, the sequence is TGCGCCAGCAGTCCGGCGGGCGGCGGGGGTACCTACAATGAGCAGTTCTTC. This encodes CASSPAGGGGTYNEQFF.